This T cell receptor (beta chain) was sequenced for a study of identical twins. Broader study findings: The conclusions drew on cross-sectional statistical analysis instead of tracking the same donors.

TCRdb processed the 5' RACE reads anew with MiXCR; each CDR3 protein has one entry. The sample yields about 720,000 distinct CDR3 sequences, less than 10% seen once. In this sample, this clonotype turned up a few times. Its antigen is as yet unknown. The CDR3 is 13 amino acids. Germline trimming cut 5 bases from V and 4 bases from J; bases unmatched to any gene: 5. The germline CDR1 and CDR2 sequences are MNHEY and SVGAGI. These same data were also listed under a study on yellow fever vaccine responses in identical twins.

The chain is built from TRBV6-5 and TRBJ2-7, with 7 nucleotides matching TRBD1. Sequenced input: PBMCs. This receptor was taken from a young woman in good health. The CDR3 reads CASSTRQGYEQYF. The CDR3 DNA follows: TGTGCCAGCAGTACCCGACAGGGTTACGAGCAGTACTTC.